What follows are 26 T cell receptor beta chains derived from one specimen sequenced in a study of identical twins. TCRdb called the 5' RACE reads again in MiXCR, with one record for every CDR3 protein. The sample carries some 100,000 distinct CDR3 sequences, about 6.1% recorded once. Material: memory T cells sorted from blood. The receptors shown here come from a woman aged 50 to 65 in good health.

The table lists this clonotype with a few counts. V usage is TRBV4-2 and J usage is TRBJ2-2, with D possibly matching TRBD2 (6 bases). Germline CDR1 LGHNA, CDR2 YNFKEQ. This CDR3 is 14 amino acids long. With 1 base removed from V and 7 bases from J, the gap between germline ends came to 10 bases. The CDR3 loop reads CASSQGSGGGELFF. Here the CDR3 DNA reads TGTGCCAGCAGCCAAGGTTCCGGGGGCGGGGAGCTGTTTTTT.

In its sample, this clonotype was seen many times. V and J are TRBV19 and TRBJ1-2; 7 nucleotides align to TRBD1. The CDR3 contains 14 residues. Germline V CDR1 and CDR2: LNHDA, SQIVND (reference sequence). V dropped 7 bases and J dropped 2; count of bases not matched to a gene: 7. The CDR3 bases are TGTGCCAGTACGGGACAGCATCTAAACTATGGCTACACCTTC. It codes for CASTGQHLNYGYTF. The full variable domain, completed using reference TRBV19 and TRBJ1-2, is DGGITQSPKYLFRKEGQNVTLSCEQNLNHDAMYWYRQDPGQGLRLIYYSQIVNDFQKGDIAEGYSVSREKKESFPLTVTSAQKNPTAFYLCASTGQHLNYGYTFGSGTRLTVV.

This clonotype was detected many times. This rearrangement joins TRBV24-1 to TRBJ2-3; 10 bases map to TRBD2. Germline values: CDR1 KGHDR, CDR2 SFDVKD. This CDR3 has 19 residues. V was clipped by 4 bases and J by 1 base; unmatched bases: 13. CDR3 residues: CATSDRLAGVGGGTDTQYF. The CDR3 coding sequence is TGTGCCACCAGTGACCGTCTAGCGGGAGTAGGGGGAGGCACAGATACGCAGTATTTT.

This clonotype was counted ten times or more. This chain joins TRBV7-8 and TRBJ2-7; unclear D gene. V gave up 6 bases and J gave up 2 bases, with 14 bases separating them. CDR1 is SGHVS, CDR2 FQNEAQ, per germline. The CDR3 spans 14 residues. The CDR3 is CASRPRTGAYEQYF. Here the CDR3 DNA reads TGTGCCAGCAGGCCGCGGACGGGCGCCTACGAGCAGTACTTC.

This clonotype has ten or more counts. This chain connects TRBV24-1 to TRBJ2-3, with D possibly TRBD1 on 5 matching bases. Germline values: CDR1 KGHDR, CDR2 SFDVKD. This CDR3 is built from 17 residues. With 5 bases removed from V and 1 base from J, the gap between germline ends came to 18 bases. The CDR3 DNA is TGTGCCACCAGTGTCACCACGGGCAGGGATCGCACAGATACGCAGTATTTT. This codes for CATSVTTGRDRTDTQYF.

This clonotype was recorded at least ten times. This chain links TRBV5-1 with TRBJ2-7; perhaps TRBD2 as D (6 bases). V lost 2 bases and J 5 bases, leaving 11 bases between the germline ends. The CDR3 is made up of 13 amino acids. The germline CDR1 and CDR2 sequences are SGHRS and YFSETQ. Written as DNA, the CDR3 is TGCGCCAGCAGCTTTACGGGAGAAAACGAGCAGTACTTC. It is translated as CASSFTGENEQYF.

Ten or more counts support this clonotype. V and J are TRBV20-1 and TRBJ1-1; possible D gene TRBD1, 5 bases. Trimming pared 6 bases from V and 4 bases from J, leaving 15 bases between. The CDR3 extends over 13 amino acids. Germline V gives CDR1 DFQATT, CDR2 SNEGSKA (reference sequence). Written as DNA, the CDR3 is TGCAGTGCCAGCCGGGGACCCGGCACTGAAGCTTTCTTT. It specifies CSASRGPGTEAFF.

This clonotype was counted a few times. The V call is TRBV20-1, the J call TRBJ2-5, with 14 bases fitting TRBD2. V was clipped by 6 bases and J by 3 bases; unmatched bases: 6. Germline loops: CDR1 DFQATT, CDR2 SNEGSKA (reference sequence). This CDR3 region has 15 residues. The CDR3 spells CSAHPGLAGEETQYF. DNA of the CDR3: TGCAGTGCCCATCCGGGACTAGCGGGAGAAGAGACCCAGTACTTC.

In regard to this clonotype: The CDR3 carries no conserved terminal phenylalanine or tryptophan, so it likely arises from a read error. The chain's CDR3 is CASSGQGLEQYL. DNA of the CDR3: TGTGCCAGCTCAGGACAGGGCTTGGAGCAGTACTTG. The gene calls are TRBV18 and TRBJ2-7; 8 bases map to TRBD1. The CDR3 has 12 residues. With 5 bases clipped from V and 7 bases from J, the junction kept 4 bases outside the gene matches. Germline values: CDR1 KGHSH, CDR2 LQKENI.

This clonotype has at least ten counts. The chain uses TRBV5-1 and TRBJ2-7; 10 bases map to TRBD2. Looked up from germline, CDR1 is SGHRS and CDR2 is YFSETQ. The CDR3 loop spans 19 amino acids. Germline trimming cut 0 bases from V and 3 bases from J; bases unmatched to any gene: 15. The CDR3 region has the DNA TGCGCCAGCAGCTTGGGAGGGACTAGCGAGAGACGGAAGGGCTACGAGCAGTACTTC. Encoded protein: CASSLGGTSERRKGYEQYF.

This clonotype showed up many times. V is TRBV21-1 and J is TRBJ2-7; no check of the table's D call, TRBD1, against the DNA was made. TRBV21-1 is reported as a pseudogene. The CDR3 is made up of 14 amino acids. This chain's CDR3 is CASSKLGATYEQYF. DNA of the CDR3: TGTGCCAGCAGCAAACTAGGGGCGACCTACGAGCAGTACTTC.

This clonotype was counted ten times or more. The chain is built from TRBV18 and TRBJ1-1, with 9 bases lining up with TRBD1. Germline V gene data show CDR1 as KGHSH and CDR2 as LQKENI. The junction had 5 bases not matched to a gene; V was cut back by 0 bases and J by 0 bases. The CDR3 is 17 amino acids. CDR3 DNA: TGTGCCAGCTCACCACCGGGACAGGGCTTCATGAACACTGAAGCTTTCTTT. Its translation: CASSPPGQGFMNTEAFF.

This clonotype was counted ten times or more. The CDR3 region is CASSQELAGASEQFF. As DNA, the CDR3 is TGTGCCAGCAGCCAAGAACTAGCGGGAGCCAGCGAGCAGTTCTTC. This chain links TRBV4-2 with TRBJ2-1; 11 nucleotides match TRBD2. The CDR3 contains 15 residues. V lost 0 bases, J lost 10 bases, and 5 bases stayed unmatched. CDR1 is LGHNA and CDR2 is YNFKEQ in the germline V gene.

The rearrangement links TRBV7-2 to TRBJ2-3; 8 nucleotides align to TRBD1. V lost 5 bases to trimming and J lost 2 bases; unmatched junction nucleotides: 6. Germline-derived CDR1 and CDR2 are SGHTA and FQGNSA. The CDR3 has 15 amino acids. The CDR3 coding sequence is TGTGCCAGCAGCCAACAGGGGGGAAACACAGATACGCAGTATTTT. Its translation is CASSQQGGNTDTQYF.

This clonotype was detected a few times. V and J are TRBV19 and TRBJ1-3; D call uncertain. The CDR3 spans 14 residues. Germline CDR1 reads LNHDA; CDR2 reads SQIVND (reference sequence). V shed 3 bases and J shed 2 bases, with 8 bases lying between them. CDR3 nucleotides: TGTGCCAGTAGTATTTTTGGTGCTGGAAACACCATATATTTT. It translates to CASSIFGAGNTIYF.

This clonotype was seen at least ten times. The chain combines TRBV7-9 with TRBJ1-1, with TRBD1 identical over 10 bases. Trimming removed 3 bases from V and 9 bases from J; junction bases left unmatched: 10. CDR3 length: 15 amino acids. Per germline, CDR1 SEHNR and CDR2 FQNEAQ (reference sequence). This CDR3 reads CASSFGWTGGVKAFF. CDR3 nucleotide sequence: TGTGCCAGCAGCTTCGGGTGGACAGGGGGAGTAAAAGCTTTCTTT.

This clonotype was seen ten or more times. The chain is built from TRBV7-9 and TRBJ1-2, with D uncertain. Deletions cut 1 base from V and 0 bases from J, with 9 bases between. The CDR3 contains 15 residues. The germline V gene encodes CDR1 SEHNR and CDR2 FQNEAQ (reference sequence). CDR3 nucleotide sequence: TGTGCCAGCAGCTTAGACAGCGCCGCTAACTATGGCTACACCTTC. This encodes CASSLDSAANYGYTF.

The chain uses TRBV5-4 and TRBJ2-2; 7 bases line up with TRBD1. There are 13 residues in the CDR3. Germline CDR1 is SGHNT and CDR2 is YYREEE (reference sequence). The trim removed 2 bases at V and 6 bases at J, leaving 1 base unmatched. CDR3 in DNA: TGTGCCAGCAGCTTCGGGACAGCCGGGGAGCTGTTTTTT. It translates to CASSFGTAGELFF. The whole variable domain, filled in from reference TRBV5-4 and TRBJ2-2, reads ETGVTQSPTHLIKTRGQQVTLRCSSQSGHNTVSWYQQALGQGPQFIFQYYREEENGRGNFPPRFSGLQFPNYSSELNVNALELDDSALYLCASSFGTAGELFFGEGSRLTVL.

This clonotype has a handful of counts. The rearrangement joins TRBV5-4 to TRBJ2-1, with 9 nucleotides matching TRBD2. Germline CDR1 and CDR2: SGHNT and YYREEE (reference sequence). The CDR3 is made up of 16 amino acids. V shed 4 bases and J 6 bases; nucleotides not matched to a gene: 11. CDR3 loop: CASSLQGGRGSNEQFF. The CDR3 bases are TGTGCCAGCAGCCTCCAGGGCGGGAGGGGCTCCAATGAGCAGTTCTTC.

The sample holds many counts of this clonotype. V is TRBV12-3 or TRBV12-4 and J is TRBJ2-1, with 7 bases aligning to TRBD2. The V and J ends lost 2 bases and 7 bases, in that order; junction bases with no gene match: 5. The CDR3 is 14 residues long. Here the CDR3 reads CASSLMLAENEQFF. DNA for the CDR3: TGTGCCAGCAGTTTAATGCTAGCGGAGAATGAGCAGTTCTTC.

This clonotype occurred many times. A read error may explain this, as a much larger clone is one base away. The chain couples TRBV20-1 to TRBJ1-2; no firm D call. From germline, CDR1 is DFQATT and CDR2 SNEGSKA (reference sequence). This CDR3 is built from 12 residues. CDR3 loop: CSARTGDYGYPF. The CDR3 coding sequence is TGCAGTGCTCGGACGGGAGACTATGGCTACCCCTTC.

This clonotype was seen ten or more times. DNA of the CDR3: TGTGCCAGCAGTTTTGGTCAGGCCAATCAGCCCCAGCATTTT. Its translation is CASSFGQANQPQHF. This rearrangement joins TRBV12-3 or TRBV12-4 to TRBJ1-5; no clear D gene. V was pared by 3 bases and J by 3 bases, with 9 bases between. The CDR3 has 14 residues.

This clonotype has a count of ten or more. The CDR3 is CSARDGGGGEQFF. The DNA for the CDR3 is TGCAGTGCTAGAGATGGAGGGGGTGGTGAGCAGTTCTTC. The chain is built from TRBV20-1 and TRBJ2-1, with D perhaps being TRBD1 or TRBD2 (6 bases each). The V gene's germline CDR1 is DFQATT and CDR2 SNEGSKA (reference sequence). V was pared by 0 bases and J by 9 bases, with 12 bases between. The CDR3 contains 13 residues.

The V call is TRBV2, the J call TRBJ2-7; D might be TRBD2 (5 bases). The CDR3 is 12 residues long. Germline CDR1 SNHLY, CDR2 FYNNEI. V lost 5 bases and J 2 bases, leaving 7 bases between the germline ends. The CDR3 sequence is CASSSGAYEQYV. CDR3 bases: TGTGCCAGCAGTAGCGGTGCCTACGAGCAGTACGTC.

This clonotype was counted only a few times. This rearrangement joins TRBV10-2 to TRBJ1-2, with 8 bases aligning to TRBD1. Germline-derived CDR1 and CDR2 are WSHSY and SAAADI. The CDR3 runs 15 residues. The V segment lost 5 bases and the J segment 2 bases; nucleotides outside the gene matches: 7. In DNA, the CDR3 is TGCGCCAGCAGTCCGACAGGGGCTACCAACTATGGCTACACCTTC. Its translation is CASSPTGATNYGYTF.

The sample holds many counts of this clonotype. The genes are TRBV2 and TRBJ1-2, with 7 nucleotides matching TRBD1. CDR3 length: 14 amino acids. With V trimmed by 6 bases and J by 5 bases, 9 bases remained unmatched. Per the germline V gene, CDR1 is SNHLY and CDR2 is FYNNEI. CDR3 in DNA: TGTGCCAGCAGAGGCGGGACAGTGCCATATGGCTACACCTTC. Its translation is CASRGGTVPYGYTF.